This TCR beta chain was identified in a study of early T cells in non-severe SARS-CoV-2 infection. In the study overall: Chains stayed unpaired after sequencing of bulk RNA from unsorted whole blood. Overall study findings and caveats: Anti-spike CD8 responses were favored in VDJdb matching, and private and CD4 specificities were missed.

Notes on this clonotype: Its cognate antigen is unknown.

Unique molecular identifier tags were affixed to discrete cDNA molecules. TCRdb reanalysed the 5' RACE reads using MiXCR and keeps one entry per CDR3 protein. Here the sample spans tens of thousands of distinct CDR3 sequences, less than 15% being singletons. Trimming removed 5 bases at V and 6 bases at J, with 7 bases between. Germline V lookup: CDR1 SQVTM, CDR2 ANQGSEA. CDR3 length equals 10 residues. The sequence was collected from an adult who was a healthcare worker with PCR-confirmed SARS-CoV-2 infection or an uninfected control (not recorded which). The specimen sequenced was whole blood. This sequence joins TRBV29-1 and TRBJ1-2, with D unclear. In DNA form, the CDR3 reads TGCAGCGTTTACTCAGATGGCTACACCTTC. As protein: CSVYSDGYTF.